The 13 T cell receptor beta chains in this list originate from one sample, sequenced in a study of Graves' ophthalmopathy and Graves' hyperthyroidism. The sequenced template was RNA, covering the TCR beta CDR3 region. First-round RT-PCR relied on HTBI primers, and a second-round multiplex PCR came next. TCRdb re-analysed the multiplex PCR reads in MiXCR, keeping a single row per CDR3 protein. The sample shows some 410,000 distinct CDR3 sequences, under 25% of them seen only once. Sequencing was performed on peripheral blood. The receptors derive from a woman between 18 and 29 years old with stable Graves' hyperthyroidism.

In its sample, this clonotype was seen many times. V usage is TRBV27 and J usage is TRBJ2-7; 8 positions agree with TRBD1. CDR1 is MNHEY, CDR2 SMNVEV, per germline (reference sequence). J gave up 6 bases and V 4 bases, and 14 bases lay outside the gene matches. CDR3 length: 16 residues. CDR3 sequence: CASSSTWGTGVGEQYF. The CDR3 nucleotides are TGTGCCAGCAGTTCGACATGGGGGACAGGAGTGGGCGAGCAGTACTTC.

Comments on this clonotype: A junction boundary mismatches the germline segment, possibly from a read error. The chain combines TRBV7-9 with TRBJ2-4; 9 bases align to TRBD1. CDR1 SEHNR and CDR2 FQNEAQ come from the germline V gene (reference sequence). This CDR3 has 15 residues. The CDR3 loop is CASSLSGQGRDIKYF. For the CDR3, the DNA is TGTGCCAGCAGCTTATCGGGACAGGGAAGAGACATTAAGTACTTC.

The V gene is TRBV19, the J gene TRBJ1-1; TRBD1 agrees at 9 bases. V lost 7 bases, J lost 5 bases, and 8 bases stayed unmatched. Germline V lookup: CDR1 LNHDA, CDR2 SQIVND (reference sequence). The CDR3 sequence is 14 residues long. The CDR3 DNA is TGTGCCAGTATACCTTGGACAGGGGTAACTGAAGCTTTCTTT. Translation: CASIPWTGVTEAFF.

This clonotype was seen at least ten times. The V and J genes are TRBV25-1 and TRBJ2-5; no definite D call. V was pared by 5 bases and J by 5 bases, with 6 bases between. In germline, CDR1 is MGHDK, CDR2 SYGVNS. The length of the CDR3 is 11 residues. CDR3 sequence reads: CASSLIETQYF. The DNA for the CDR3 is TGTGCCAGCAGTTTGATCGAGACCCAGTACTTC.

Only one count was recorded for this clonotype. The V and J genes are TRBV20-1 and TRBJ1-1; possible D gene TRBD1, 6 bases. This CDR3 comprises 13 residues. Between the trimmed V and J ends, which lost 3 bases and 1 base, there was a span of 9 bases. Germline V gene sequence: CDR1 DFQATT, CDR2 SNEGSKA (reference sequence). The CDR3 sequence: CSASKGENTEAFF. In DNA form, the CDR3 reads TGCAGTGCTAGTAAGGGGGAGAACACTGAAGCTTTCTTT.

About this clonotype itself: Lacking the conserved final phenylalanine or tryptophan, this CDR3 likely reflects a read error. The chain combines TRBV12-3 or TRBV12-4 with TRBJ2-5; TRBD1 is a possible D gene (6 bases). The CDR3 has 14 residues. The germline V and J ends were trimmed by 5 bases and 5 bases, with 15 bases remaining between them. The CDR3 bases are TGTGCCAGCAGTGTTCCAGGGGTTGCGGAGACCCAGTACTTA. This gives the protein CASSVPGVAETQYL.

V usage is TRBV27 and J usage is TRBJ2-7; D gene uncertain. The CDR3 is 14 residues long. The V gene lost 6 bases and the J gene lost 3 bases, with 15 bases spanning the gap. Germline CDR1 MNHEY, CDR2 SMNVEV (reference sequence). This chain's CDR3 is CASSSGPNGYEQYF. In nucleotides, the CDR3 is TGTGCCAGCAGCTCCGGCCCGAACGGCTACGAGCAGTACTTC.

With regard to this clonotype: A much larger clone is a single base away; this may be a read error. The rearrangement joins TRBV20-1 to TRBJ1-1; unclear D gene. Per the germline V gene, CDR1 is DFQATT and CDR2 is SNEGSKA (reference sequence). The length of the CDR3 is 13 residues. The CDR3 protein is CSAYTDMNTEACF. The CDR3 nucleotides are TGCAGTGCTTATACAGACATGAACACTGAAGCTTGCTTT.

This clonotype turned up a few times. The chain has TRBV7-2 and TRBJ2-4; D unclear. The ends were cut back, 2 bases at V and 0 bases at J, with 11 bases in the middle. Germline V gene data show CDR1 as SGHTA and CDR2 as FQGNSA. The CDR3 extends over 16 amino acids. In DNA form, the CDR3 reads TGTGCCAGCAGCTTATGGGCGGAAACAGCCAAAAACATTCAGTACTTC. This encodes CASSLWAETAKNIQYF.

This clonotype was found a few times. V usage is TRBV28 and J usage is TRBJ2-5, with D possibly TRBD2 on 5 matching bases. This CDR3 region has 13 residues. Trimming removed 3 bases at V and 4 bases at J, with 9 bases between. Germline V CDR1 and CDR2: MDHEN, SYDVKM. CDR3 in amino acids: CASSLDLGETQYF. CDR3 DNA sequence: TGTGCCAGCAGTTTGGACTTGGGAGAGACCCAGTACTTC.

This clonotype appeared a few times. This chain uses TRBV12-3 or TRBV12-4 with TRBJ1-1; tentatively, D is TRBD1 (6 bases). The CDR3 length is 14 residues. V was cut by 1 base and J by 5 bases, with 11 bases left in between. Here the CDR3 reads CASSLVSGVTEAFF. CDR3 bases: TGTGCCAGCAGTTTAGTCTCAGGGGTGACTGAAGCTTTCTTT.

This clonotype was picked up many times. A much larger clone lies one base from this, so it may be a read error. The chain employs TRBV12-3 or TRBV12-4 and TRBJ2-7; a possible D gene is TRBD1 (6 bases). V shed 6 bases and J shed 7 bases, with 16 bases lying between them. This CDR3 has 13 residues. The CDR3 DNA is TGTGCCAGCAGGCGGGCAGGGGTGCGTGAGCAGTACTTC. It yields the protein CASRRAGVREQYF.

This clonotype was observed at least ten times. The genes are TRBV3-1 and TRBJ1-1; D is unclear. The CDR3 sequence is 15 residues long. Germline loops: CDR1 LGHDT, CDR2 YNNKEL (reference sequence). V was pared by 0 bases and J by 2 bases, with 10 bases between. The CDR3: CASSQDWAGNTEAFF. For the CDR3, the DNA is TGTGCCAGCAGCCAAGATTGGGCGGGAAACACTGAAGCTTTCTTT.